Here is one T cell receptor beta chain with its context. The data derive from a study of shared clonotypes between healthy human individuals. Assay: immunoSEQ multiplex PCR; the TCRdb copy retains only in-frame clones and omits some. The table has around 1 million clones, 76% seen once; the top ten hold over 1.3%. Trimming stripped 4 bases from V and 2 bases from J, with 15 bases between. There are 15 residues in the CDR3. Germline CDR1 SEHNR, CDR2 FQNEAQ (reference sequence). This TCR derives from a man aged 18 to 35 in good health. Sequenced material: memory CD4+ T cells sorted from blood. Subset here: CD45RA-negative fraction. The chain uses TRBV7-9 and TRBJ2-7, with D perhaps assigned TRBD1 or TRBD2 (7 bases each). CDR3 residues: CASSYAGGAPYEQYF. CDR3 bases: TGTGCCAGCAGCTACGCAGGGGGGGCCCCCTACGAGCAGTACTTC.